The present TCR beta chain was sequenced within a study of CD8 T cells in ankylosing spondylitis. Whole-study findings and limits: Ankylosing spondylitis blood appeared to carry a characteristic TCR beta motif of several highly homologous variants.

This clonotype was recorded a few times. Its antigen is not identified. TCRdb processed the 5' RACE reads anew with MiXCR; each CDR3 protein has one entry. The table includes 700,000 to 850,000 distinct CDR3 sequences, about an eighth detected once. The source material was blood, either unsorted or a sorted T cell fraction (not recorded which). The origin of this receptor is a male donor with ankylosing spondylitis.

The CDR3 region has the DNA TGCAGTGCTAGCCCTGCCGGGAGTCTCGAGCAGTACTTC. Translation: CSASPAGSLEQYF. The chain carries TRBV20-1 and TRBJ2-7; maybe TRBD2 (6 bases). CDR3 length equals 13 residues. With 3 bases removed from V and 6 bases from J, the gap between germline ends came to 15 bases. The germline gives CDR1 DFQATT, CDR2 SNEGSKA (reference sequence).